This T cell receptor beta chain was retrieved from a study of shared clonotypes between healthy human individuals. Naive CD8 populations comprised CD45RO-negative cells positively selected for CCR7, excluding terminally differentiated effector memory CD45RA+ cells. V lost 10 bases, J lost 2 bases, and 12 bases lay in between. The germline CDR1 and CDR2 sequences are SGHRS and YFSETQ. There are 12 residues in the CDR3. Assay used: immunoSEQ multiplex PCR; TCRdb lists only in-frame clones, some missing. The sample comprises under 2,000,000 clones, less than 95% of which are singletons, and approximately 1% rests with the top ten. The study, taken as a whole, reports: Naive subsets tended to show greater estimated richness than memory subsets. Relative to their counterparts shared across all four donors, non-shared clonotypes exhibited diminished generation probabilities.

On this clone itself: Its antigen remains unknown.

J is TRBJ2-5 and V is TRBV5-1; D unclear. The clonotype was recovered from a man aged 18 to 29 in good health. Sequencing was performed on naive CD8+ T cells sorted from blood. The CDR3 is CASRVWQETQYF. The CDR3 DNA sequence: TGCGCCTCCCGGGTGTGGCAAGAGACCCAGTACTTC.